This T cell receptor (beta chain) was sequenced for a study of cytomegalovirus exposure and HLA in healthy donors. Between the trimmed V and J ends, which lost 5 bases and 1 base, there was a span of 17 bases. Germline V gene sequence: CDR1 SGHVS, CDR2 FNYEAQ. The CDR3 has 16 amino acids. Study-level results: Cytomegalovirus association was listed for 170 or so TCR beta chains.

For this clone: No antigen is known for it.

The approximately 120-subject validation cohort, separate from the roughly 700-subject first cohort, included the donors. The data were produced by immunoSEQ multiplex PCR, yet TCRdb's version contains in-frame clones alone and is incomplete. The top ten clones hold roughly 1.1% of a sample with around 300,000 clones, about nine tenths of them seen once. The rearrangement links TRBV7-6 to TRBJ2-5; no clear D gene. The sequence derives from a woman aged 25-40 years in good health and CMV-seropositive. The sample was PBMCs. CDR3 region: CASSLRGLAIQETQYF. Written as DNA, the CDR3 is TGTGCCAGCAGCCTAAGAGGATTGGCGATCCAAGAGACCCAGTACTTC.